Presented here are 5 T cell receptor beta chains from one specimen sequenced in a study of CD8 T cells in Susac syndrome. RNA was extracted with the RNeasy kit, and a quantity of about 0.45 to 1 ug was reverse transcribed using random hexamers. TCRdb itself ran the immunoSEQ multiplex PCR reads through MiXCR, one entry per CDR3 protein. The table records about 150,000 distinct CDR3 sequences, about 94% of them present only once. Sequencing was done on a sample of CD8+ T cells from PBMCs. These receptors were collected from a human donor with multiple sclerosis.

The chain has TRBV20-1 and TRBJ2-4, with no clear D. Between the trimmed V and J ends, which lost 0 bases and 2 bases, there was a span of 8 bases. The CDR3 length is 14 residues. CDR1 is DFQATT, CDR2 SNEGSKA, per germline (reference sequence). The CDR3 DNA reads TGCAGTGCTAGAGAGCGGACCACCAAAAACATTCAGTACTTC. This encodes CSARERTTKNIQYF.

The J gene is TRBJ2-5, the V gene TRBV2; D is ambiguous. The CDR3 contains 13 residues. Germline CDR1 SNHLY, CDR2 FYNNEI. Trimming left V 2 bases short and J 4 bases short, with 8 bases between. In DNA form, the CDR3 reads TGTGCCAGCAGTGAAATCCAGACAGAGACCCAGTACTTC. This codes for CASSEIQTETQYF.

The gene calls are TRBV29-1 and TRBJ1-4; tentatively, D is TRBD1 (6 bases). In germline, CDR1 is SQVTM, CDR2 ANQGSEA. This CDR3 region has 11 residues. Trimming pared 7 bases from V and 6 bases from J, leaving 9 bases between. CDR3 amino acids: CSGQEDEKLFF. CDR3 in DNA: TGCAGCGGACAGGAAGATGAAAAACTGTTTTTT. Looking up the rest from reference TRBV29-1 and TRBJ1-4 gives the full variable domain: SAVISQKPSRDICQRGTSLTIQCQVDSQVTMMFWYRQQPGQSLTLIATANQGSEATYESGFVIDKFPISRPNLTFSTLTVSNMSPEDSSIYLCSGQEDEKLFFGSGTQLSVL.

The chain recombines TRBV4-1 with TRBJ2-1; TRBD2 aligns across 7 bases. In germline, CDR1 is MGHRA, CDR2 YSYEKL. This CDR3 spans 14 amino acids. Trimming at V came to 1 base and at J to 9 bases, leaving 6 bases not matched to a gene. The CDR3 region has the DNA TGCGCCAGCAGCCAAGCCCGGGGGGTGGCTGAGCAGTTCTTC. Translation: CASSQARGVAEQFF.

This chain joins TRBV20-1 and TRBJ1-6; maybe TRBD1 (5 bases). The germline V gene encodes CDR1 DFQATT and CDR2 SNEGSKA (reference sequence). V lost 0 bases, J lost 0 bases, and 12 bases lay in between. The CDR3 consists of 17 residues. CDR3 nucleotide sequence: TGCAGTGCTAGAGATCGGGGCACAAGCTCCTATAATTCACCCCTCCACTTT. Translation gives CSARDRGTSSYNSPLHF.